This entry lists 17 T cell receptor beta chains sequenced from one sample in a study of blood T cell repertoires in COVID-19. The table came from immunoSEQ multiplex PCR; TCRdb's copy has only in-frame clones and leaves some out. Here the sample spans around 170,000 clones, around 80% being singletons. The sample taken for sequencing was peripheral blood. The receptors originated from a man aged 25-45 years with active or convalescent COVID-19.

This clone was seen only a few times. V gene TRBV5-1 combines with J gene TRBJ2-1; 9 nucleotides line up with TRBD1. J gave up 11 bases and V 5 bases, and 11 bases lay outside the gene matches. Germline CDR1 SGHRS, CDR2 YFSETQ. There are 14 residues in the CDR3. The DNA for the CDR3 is TGCGCCAGCAGAGGGACAGGGACGCAGAGTAAGCAGTTCTTC. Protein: CASRGTGTQSKQFF.

Written as DNA, the CDR3 is TGCGCCAGCAGCCAAGAGCGGGCTAGCGGCAATGAGCAGTTCTTC. Its protein is CASSQERASGNEQFF. The chain has TRBV4-3 and TRBJ2-1; 7 positions match TRBD2. Germline-derived CDR1 and CDR2 are LGHNA and YSLEER. V shed 0 bases, J shed 6 bases, and the junction held 5 bases outside the gene matches. CDR3 length: 15 amino acids.

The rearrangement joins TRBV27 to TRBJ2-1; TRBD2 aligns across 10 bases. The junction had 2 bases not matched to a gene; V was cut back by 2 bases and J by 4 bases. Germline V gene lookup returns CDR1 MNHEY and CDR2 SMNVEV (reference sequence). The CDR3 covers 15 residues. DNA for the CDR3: TGTGCCAGCAGTTTAGGGACTAGCGCTTACAATGAGCAGTTCTTC. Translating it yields CASSLGTSAYNEQFF.

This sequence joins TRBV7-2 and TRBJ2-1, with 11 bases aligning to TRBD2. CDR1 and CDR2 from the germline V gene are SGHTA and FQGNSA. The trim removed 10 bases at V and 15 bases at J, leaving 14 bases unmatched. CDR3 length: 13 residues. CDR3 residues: CATSAGLAVLPFF. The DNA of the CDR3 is TGTGCCACGTCGGCGGGACTAGCGGTTTTACCGTTCTTC.

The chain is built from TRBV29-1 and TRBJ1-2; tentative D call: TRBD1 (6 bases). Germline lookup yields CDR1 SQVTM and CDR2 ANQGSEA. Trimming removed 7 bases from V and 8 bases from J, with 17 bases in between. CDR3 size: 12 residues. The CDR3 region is CSARRGAQGYTF. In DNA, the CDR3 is TGCAGCGCGCGACGGGGGGCGCAGGGCTACACCTTC.

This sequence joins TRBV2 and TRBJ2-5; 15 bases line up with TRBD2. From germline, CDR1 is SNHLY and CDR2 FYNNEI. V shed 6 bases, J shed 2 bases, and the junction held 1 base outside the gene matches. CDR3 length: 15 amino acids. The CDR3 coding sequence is TGTGCCAGCAGCGGACTAGCGGGGGGGCAAGAGACCCAGTACTTC. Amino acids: CASSGLAGGQETQYF.

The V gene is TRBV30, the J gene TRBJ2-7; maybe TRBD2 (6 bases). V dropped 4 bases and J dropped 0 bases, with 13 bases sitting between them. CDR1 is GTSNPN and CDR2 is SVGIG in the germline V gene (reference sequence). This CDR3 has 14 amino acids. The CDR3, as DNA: TGTGCCTGGAACCGACTGGGAGGCTCCTACGAGCAGTACTTC. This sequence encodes CAWNRLGGSYEQYF.

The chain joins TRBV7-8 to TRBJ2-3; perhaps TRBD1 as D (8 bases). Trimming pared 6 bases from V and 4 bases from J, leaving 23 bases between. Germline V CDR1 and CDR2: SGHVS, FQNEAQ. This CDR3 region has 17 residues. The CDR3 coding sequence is TGTGCCAGCAGGCAAAAACGGCAGGGGGCGGGGGCAGATACGCAGTATTTT. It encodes CASRQKRQGAGADTQYF.

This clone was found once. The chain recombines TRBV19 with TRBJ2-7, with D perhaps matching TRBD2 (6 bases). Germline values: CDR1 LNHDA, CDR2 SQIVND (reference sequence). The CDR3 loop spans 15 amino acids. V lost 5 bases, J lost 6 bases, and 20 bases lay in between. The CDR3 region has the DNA TGTGCCAGTAGTCACCGGAATACCGCGGGATCCGAGCAGTACTTC. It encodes CASSHRNTAGSEQYF.

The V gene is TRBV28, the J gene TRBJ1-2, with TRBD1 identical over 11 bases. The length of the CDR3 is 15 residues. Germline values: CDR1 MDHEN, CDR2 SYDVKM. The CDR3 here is CASSVGLGQGEGYTF. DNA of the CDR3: TGTGCTTCAAGCGTGGGCCTGGGACAGGGGGAAGGCTACACCTTC.

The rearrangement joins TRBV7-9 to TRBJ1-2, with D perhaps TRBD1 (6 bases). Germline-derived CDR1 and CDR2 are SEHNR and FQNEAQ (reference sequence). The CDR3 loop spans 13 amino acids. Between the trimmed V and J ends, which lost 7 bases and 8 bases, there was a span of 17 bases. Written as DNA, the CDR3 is TGTGCCAGCAACCTACCACAGGGCCGGGGCTACACCTTC. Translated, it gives CASNLPQGRGYTF.

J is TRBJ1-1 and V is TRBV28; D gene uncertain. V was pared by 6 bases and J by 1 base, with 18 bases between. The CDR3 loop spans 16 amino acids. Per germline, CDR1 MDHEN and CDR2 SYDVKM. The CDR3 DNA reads TGTGCCAGCAGCCCCCTCGTTTGGGGAGGGAACACTGAAGCTTTCTTT. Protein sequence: CASSPLVWGGNTEAFF.

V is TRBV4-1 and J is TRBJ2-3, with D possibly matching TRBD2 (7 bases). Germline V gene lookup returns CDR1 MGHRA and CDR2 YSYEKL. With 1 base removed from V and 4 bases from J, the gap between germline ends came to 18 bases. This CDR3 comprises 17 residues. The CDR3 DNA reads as TGCGCCAGCAGCCAAGCCCAAGGGGGGGGCGTCCCAGATACGCAGTATTTT. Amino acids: CASSQAQGGGVPDTQYF.

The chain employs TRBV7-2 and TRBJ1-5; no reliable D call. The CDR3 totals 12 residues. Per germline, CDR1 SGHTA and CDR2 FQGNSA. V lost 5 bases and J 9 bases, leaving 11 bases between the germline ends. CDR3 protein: CASSPSQSPQHF. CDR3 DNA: TGTGCCAGCAGCCCATCCCAATCGCCCCAGCATTTT.

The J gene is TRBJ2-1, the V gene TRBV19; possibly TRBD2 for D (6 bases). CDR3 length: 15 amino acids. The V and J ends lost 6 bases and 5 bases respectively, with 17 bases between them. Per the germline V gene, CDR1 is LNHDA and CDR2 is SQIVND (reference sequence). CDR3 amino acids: CASRNPSGLHNEQFF. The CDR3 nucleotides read TGTGCCAGTAGAAACCCGAGCGGGCTCCACAATGAGCAGTTCTTC.

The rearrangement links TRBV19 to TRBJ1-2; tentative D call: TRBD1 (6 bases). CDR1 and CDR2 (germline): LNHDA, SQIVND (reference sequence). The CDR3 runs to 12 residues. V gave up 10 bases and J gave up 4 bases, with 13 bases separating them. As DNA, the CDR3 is TGTGCCACCCAGACAGGCACCTATGGCTACACCTTC. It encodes CATQTGTYGYTF.

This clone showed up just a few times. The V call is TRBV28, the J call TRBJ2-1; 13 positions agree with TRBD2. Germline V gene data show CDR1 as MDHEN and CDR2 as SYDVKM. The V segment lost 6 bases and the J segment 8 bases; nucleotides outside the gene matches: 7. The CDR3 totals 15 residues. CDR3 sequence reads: CASRYTSGRADEQFF. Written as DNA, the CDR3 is TGTGCCAGCAGGTATACTAGCGGGAGGGCCGATGAGCAGTTCTTC.